The clone carrying this T cell receptor beta chain was counted only a few times. Antigen specificity is unknown. This record belongs to a study of graft-versus-host responses after intestinal transplantation. Study information: Multivisceral, liver-intestinal, or isolated intestinal transplants were performed in recipients. Tacrolimus plus steroids were given to all recipients for about 3 years, preceded by anti-thymocyte globulin induction. Findings and limits, study-wide: Across patients carrying graft-donor T cell macrochimerism, allografts held high graft-versus-host to host-versus-graft clonal ratios. Researchers found peak circulating GvH clone levels linked to early post-transplant HvG declines.

Trimming removed 1 base from V and 6 bases from J; junction bases left unmatched: 13. CDR3 length: 17 residues. Germline V gives CDR1 ENHRY, CDR2 SYGVKD. Only in-frame clones appear in the TCRdb table, and some are missing; sequencing was by immunoSEQ multiplex PCR. The table lists 65,000 to 90,000 clones, around 93% of them singletons. The sample was unstimulated CD8+ T cells sorted from spleen or lymph node cells, taken before transplant. The origin of this receptor is a human donor who was the organ donor for an intestinal transplant. The V gene is TRBV10-3, the J gene TRBJ1-1; 8 nucleotides match TRBD1. In DNA form, the CDR3 reads TGTGCCATCAGTGAGTGGGGATTGGAGGACAGGGAAGCTGAAGCTTTCTTT. Protein sequence: CAISEWGLEDREAEAFF.